This T cell receptor beta chain originates from a study of CD8 T cells in ankylosing spondylitis. The study's findings and limits: The clones that were linked to disease were reported to be significantly enriched in matched synovial fluid samples from ankylosing spondylitis patients.

The CDR3 has 15 residues. Germline V gene sequence: CDR1 SGHRS, CDR2 YFSETQ. The V end lost 2 bases, the J end lost 0 bases, and 11 bases lay between the germline ends. Each CDR3 protein gets one entry after TCRdb re-called the 5' RACE reads with MiXCR. The sample lists 250,000 to 350,000 distinct CDR3 sequences, roughly 20% seen once, with about 3.5% in the top ten. This clonotype was detected a few times. The antigen is undetermined. The V and J genes are TRBV5-1 and TRBJ1-2, with a possible D match to TRBD1 (6 bases). Sequencing was done on a sample of blood, either unsorted or a sorted T cell fraction (not recorded which). This TCR derives from a female donor with ankylosing spondylitis or in good health (not recorded which). The CDR3 loop is CASSFGQTPNYGYTF. The CDR3 DNA reads as TGCGCCAGCAGCTTTGGACAGACACCTAACTATGGCTACACCTTC. The whole variable domain, filled in from reference TRBV5-1 and TRBJ1-2, reads KAGVTQTPRYLIKTRGQQVTLSCSPISGHRSVSWYQQTPGQGLQFLFEYFSETQRNKGNFPGRFSGRQFSNSRSEMNVSTLELGDSALYLCASSFGQTPNYGYTFGSGTRLTVV.